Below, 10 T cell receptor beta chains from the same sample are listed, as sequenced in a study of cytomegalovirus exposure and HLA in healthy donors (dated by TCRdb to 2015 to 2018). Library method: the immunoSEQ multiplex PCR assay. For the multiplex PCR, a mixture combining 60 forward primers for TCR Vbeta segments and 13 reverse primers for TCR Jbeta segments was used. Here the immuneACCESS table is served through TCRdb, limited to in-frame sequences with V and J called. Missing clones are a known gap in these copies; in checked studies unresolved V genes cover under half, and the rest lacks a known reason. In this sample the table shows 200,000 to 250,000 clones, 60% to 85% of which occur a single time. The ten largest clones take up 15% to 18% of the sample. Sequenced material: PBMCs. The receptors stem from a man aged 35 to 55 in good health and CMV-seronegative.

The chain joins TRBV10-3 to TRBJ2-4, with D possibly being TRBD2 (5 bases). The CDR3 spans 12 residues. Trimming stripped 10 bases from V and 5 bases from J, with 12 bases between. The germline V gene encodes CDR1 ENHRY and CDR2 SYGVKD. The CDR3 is CATGDAENIQYF. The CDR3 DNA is TGTGCCACCGGGGATGCCGAAAACATTCAGTACTTC.

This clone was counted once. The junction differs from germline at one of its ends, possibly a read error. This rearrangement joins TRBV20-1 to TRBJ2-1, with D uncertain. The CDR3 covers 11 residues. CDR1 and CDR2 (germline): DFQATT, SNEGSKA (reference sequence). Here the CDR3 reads CSARAVDEQFF. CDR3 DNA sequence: TGCAGTGCCAGAGCCGTAGATGAGCAGTTCTTC.

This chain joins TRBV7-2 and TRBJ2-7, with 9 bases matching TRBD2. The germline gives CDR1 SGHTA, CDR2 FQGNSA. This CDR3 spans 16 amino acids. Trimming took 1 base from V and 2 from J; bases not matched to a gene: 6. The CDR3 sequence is CASSLEAGLAAYEQYF. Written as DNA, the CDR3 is TGTGCCAGCAGCTTAGAGGCGGGACTAGCAGCCTACGAGCAGTACTTC.

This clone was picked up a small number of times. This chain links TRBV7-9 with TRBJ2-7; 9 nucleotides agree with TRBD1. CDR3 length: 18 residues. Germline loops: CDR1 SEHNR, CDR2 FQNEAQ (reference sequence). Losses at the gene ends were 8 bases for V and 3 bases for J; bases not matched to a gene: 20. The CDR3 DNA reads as TGTGCCAGCCGGGGTTTTGGGCTAGGGGGACAGGGTAACTACGAGCAGTACTTC. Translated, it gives CASRGFGLGGQGNYEQYF.

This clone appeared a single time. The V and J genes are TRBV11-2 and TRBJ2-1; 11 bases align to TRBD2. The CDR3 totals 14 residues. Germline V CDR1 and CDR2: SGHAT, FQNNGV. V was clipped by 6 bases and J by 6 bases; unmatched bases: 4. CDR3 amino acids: CASSLGTSGNEQFF. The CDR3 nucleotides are TGTGCCAGCAGTCTAGGGACTAGCGGCAATGAGCAGTTCTTC.

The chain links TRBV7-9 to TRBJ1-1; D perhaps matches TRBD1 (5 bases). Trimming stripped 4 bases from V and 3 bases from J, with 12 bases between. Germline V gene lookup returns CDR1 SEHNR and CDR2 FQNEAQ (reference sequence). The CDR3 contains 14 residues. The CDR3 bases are TGTGCCAGCAGCTCAGGGCCCCGATACACTGAAGCTTTCTTT. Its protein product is CASSSGPRYTEAFF.

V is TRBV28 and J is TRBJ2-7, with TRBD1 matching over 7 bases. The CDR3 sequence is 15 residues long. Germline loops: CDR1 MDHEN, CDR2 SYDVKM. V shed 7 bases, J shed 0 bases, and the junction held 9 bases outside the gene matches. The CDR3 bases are TGTGCCAGCACTTCGACCGGGACAGCCTCCTACGAGCAGTACTTC. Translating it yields CASTSTGTASYEQYF.

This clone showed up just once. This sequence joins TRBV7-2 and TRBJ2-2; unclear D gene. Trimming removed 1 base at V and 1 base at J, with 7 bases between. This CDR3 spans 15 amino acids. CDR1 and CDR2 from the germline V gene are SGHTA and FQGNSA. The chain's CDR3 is CASSLVAGNTGELFF. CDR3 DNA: TGTGCCAGCAGCTTAGTCGCAGGGAACACCGGGGAGCTGTTTTTT.

Written as DNA, the CDR3 is TGTGCCAGCTCATCCGACAGGGCCCGTTTGGCCGGGGAGCTGTTTTTT. It codes for CASSSDRARLAGELFF. The chain joins TRBV18 to TRBJ2-2, with 7 bases that match TRBD1. CDR1 KGHSH and CDR2 LQKENI come from the germline V gene. The junction had 12 bases not matched to a gene; V was cut back by 5 bases and J by 6 bases. This CDR3 comprises 16 residues. Based on the CDR3 plus reference TRBV18 and TRBJ2-2, the full variable domain is NAGVMQNPRHLVRRRGQEARLRCSPMKGHSHVYWYRQLPEEGLKFMVYLQKENIIDESGMPKERFSAEFPKEGPSILRIQQVVRGDSAAYFCASSSDRARLAGELFFGEGSRLTVL.

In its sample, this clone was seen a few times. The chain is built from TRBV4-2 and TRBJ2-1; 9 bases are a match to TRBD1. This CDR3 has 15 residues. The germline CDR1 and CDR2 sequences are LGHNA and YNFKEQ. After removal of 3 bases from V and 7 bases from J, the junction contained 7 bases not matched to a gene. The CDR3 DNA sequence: TGTGCCAGCAGCCAGAGGGGACAGGGACTAAATGAGCAGTTCTTC. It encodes CASSQRGQGLNEQFF.